One T cell receptor (beta chain) is described in this entry. What it binds is not known. This sample was taken from a study of T cells in Graves' hyperthyroidism and ophthalmopathy. Study details: Staff took peripheral blood when the initial diagnosis was made, before any treatment began. Study observations and caveats: Blood also showed most of the thyroid clonotypes that were expanded above 0.001.

The germline V gene has CDR1 SGHDN and CDR2 FVKESK. The V gene lost 0 bases and the J gene lost 5 bases, with 8 bases spanning the gap. The CDR3 loop spans 15 amino acids. The source material, RNA transcripts, was used to amplify TCR beta CDR3 regions. An initial round of RT-PCR targeting the TCR CDR3 relied on the HTBI primer set. MiXCR, applied by TCRdb to the multiplex PCR reads, yields one record per CDR3 protein. The data show about 610,000 distinct CDR3 sequences, approximately 15% seen once. This TCR was sampled from a woman aged 40 to 55 with Graves' ophthalmopathy. The sequenced material came from blood. This chain joins TRBV14 and TRBJ1-6; D is ambiguous. The DNA of the CDR3 is TGTGCCAGCAGCCAAGACGGCAGGAATAATTCACCCCTCCACTTT. It specifies CASSQDGRNNSPLHF.